The rows below give T cell receptor beta chains drawn from one sample of a study of OX40 agonist ivuxolimab in advanced cancers. Using immunoSEQ multiplex PCR, the repertoire was profiled, and TCRdb retains in-frame clones only, with some absent. The sample records under 45,000 clones, 78% being singletons. Sequenced here: CD4+ or CD8+ T cells sorted from blood, sampled in a trial of the OX40 agonist ivuxolimab. These receptors all stem from an adult with an advanced solid tumor such as melanoma, head and neck, liver or kidney cancer. CDR3s include the opening cysteine and the closing phenylalanine or tryptophan.

V: TRBV9
J: TRBJ2-5
CDR3: CASSPRLAGLETQYF

V: TRBV20-1
J: TRBJ1-1
CDR3: CSASLANEAFF

V: TRBV14
J: TRBJ2-3
CDR3: CASSQPGLEKPDTQYF

V: TRBV23-1
J: TRBJ2-7
CDR3: CASSQRTSGTSYEQYF

V: TRBV5-1
J: TRBJ2-2
CDR3: CASSYTSGSTGELFF

V: TRBV7-2
J: TRBJ1-1
CDR3: CASSLDKLTEAFF

V: TRBV4-1
J: TRBJ1-5
CDR3: CASSQEGSGQSPQPQHF

V: TRBV11-2
J: TRBJ2-3
CDR3: CASSLDRGTDTQYF

V: TRBV7-9
J: TRBJ2-1
CDR3: CASSLGRGALNEQFF

V: TRBV7-3
J: TRBJ2-5
CDR3: CASSPDRRAQETQYF

V: TRBV9
J: TRBJ2-3
CDR3: CASSPPSSEDTQYF

V: TRBV6-5
J: TRBJ1-5
CDR3: CASSKPNQPQHF

V: TRBV5-1
J: TRBJ1-1
CDR3: CASSFEQGATEAFF

V: TRBV25-1
J: TRBJ1-2
CDR3: CASSGTGNYGYTF

V: TRBV2
J: TRBJ2-2
CDR3: CASRTTNTGELFF

V: TRBV2
J: TRBJ1-2
CDR3: CASSEGTGDYYGYTF

V: TRBV4-3
J: TRBJ2-7
CDR3: CASSQDGTDYEQYF

V: TRBV15
J: TRBJ2-7
CDR3: CATSSPSGSPYEQYF

V: TRBV9
J: TRBJ2-1
CDR3: CASSRGTSGSYNEQFF

V: TRBV18
J: TRBJ1-6
CDR3: CASSLWERSVNSPLHF

V: TRBV7-6
J: TRBJ2-7
CDR3: CASSLAEQETYEQYF

V: TRBV4-3
J: TRBJ2-5
CDR3: CASSQELYQETQYF

V: TRBV9
J: TRBJ1-5
CDR3: CASSPTPNQPQHF

V: TRBV29-1
J: TRBJ2-1
CDR3: CSVARGTEEQFF

V: TRBV7-9
J: TRBJ2-7
CDR3: CASSLPRFNYEQYF

V: TRBV19
J: TRBJ1-1
CDR3: CASSPGTYTEAFF

V: TRBV6-6
J: TRBJ2-1
CDR3: CASKAGGDNEQFF

V: TRBV5-4
J: TRBJ1-3
CDR3: CASSHGDRGNTIYF

V: TRBV5-8
J: TRBJ2-7
CDR3: CASSLAETRDYEQYF

V: TRBV5-1
J: TRBJ1-2
CDR3: CASSLAMGGDGGYTF

V: TRBV7-2
J: TRBJ1-6
CDR3: CATPDQGDNSPLHF

V: TRBV7-7
J: TRBJ1-6
CDR3: CASSTSGPPLHF

V: TRBV7-6
J: TRBJ2-2
CDR3: CASTLRDSRNTGELFF

V: TRBV10-3
J: TRBJ1-1
CDR3: CAISNRGGNTEAFF

V: TRBV19
J: TRBJ1-1
CDR3: CASSIGSAPEAFF

V: TRBV28
J: TRBJ2-5
CDR3: CASSLSPYQETQYF

V: TRBV13
J: TRBJ2-7
CDR3: CASSLVASGVYEQYF

V: TRBV28
J: TRBJ1-5
CDR3: CASFAGGQHNQPQHF

V: TRBV7-2
J: TRBJ2-3
CDR3: CASSLAVLAGATDTQYF

V: TRBV20-1
J: TRBJ1-1
CDR3: CSGSSYTEAFF

V: TRBV4-1
J: TRBJ2-1
CDR3: CASSETGNTNNEQFF

V: TRBV5-1
J: TRBJ1-1
CDR3: CASSLNPQGPAQKVEAFF

V: TRBV5-6
J: TRBJ1-6
CDR3: CASSLGQGANSPLHF

V: TRBV6-1
J: TRBJ2-5
CDR3: CASSGDSRDTEQETQYF

V: TRBV6-5
J: TRBJ2-2
CDR3: CASSPPSSGVGELFF

V: TRBV28
J: TRBJ1-6
CDR3: CASSPGQGGSPLHF

V: TRBV7-6
J: TRBJ2-1
CDR3: CASSRQGNNEQFF

V: TRBV4-3
J: TRBJ1-2
CDR3: CASSQDHGGYGYTF

V: TRBV25-1
J: TRBJ1-4
CDR3: CASRGTPGEKLFF

V: TRBV7-8
J: TRBJ2-1
CDR3: CASSTGTGTNEQFF

V: TRBV19
J: TRBJ2-3
CDR3: CASSTGLNTDTQYF

V: TRBV9
J: -
CDR3: CASSAQTGSDEQYF

V: TRBV25-1
J: TRBJ1-2
CDR3: CASSEVILGGYTF

V: TRBV4-2
J: TRBJ2-2
CDR3: CASSQDWGNTGELFF